What follows describes a single T cell receptor (beta chain). Its antigen remains unknown. Data came from immunoSEQ multiplex PCR; TCRdb stores just in-frame clones and leaves some out. The sample lists about 160,000 clones, approximately 90% occurring once. CDR3 size: 15 residues. CDR1 KGHDR and CDR2 SFDVKD come from the germline V gene. The V and J ends lost 7 bases and 0 bases, in that order; junction bases with no gene match: 1. Doses given second, at about 4 or about 12 weeks, were pooled. This sample was taken from a study of T cell responses to AZD1222 COVID-19 vaccine. Findings and caveats of the study: A rise in Spike-specific TCR breadth and depth followed two AZD1222 doses. The CD4 TCRs associated with vaccination extended across spike and predominated at 160-218 and 743-854. Donors were mostly white British, more females; clonal diversity possibly underestimated.

The source is an adult who received the AZD1222 COVID-19 vaccine. The chain combines TRBV24-1 with TRBJ2-1; 11 nucleotides match TRBD1. The specimen was peripheral blood, collected 28 days after the second AZD1222 dose. The CDR3 loop reads CATRGTGGSYNEQFF. CDR3 sequence (DNA): TGTGCCACCAGAGGGACAGGGGGCTCCTACAATGAGCAGTTCTTC.